Below are 28 T cell receptor beta chains sequenced from a single sample in a study of vaccination effects on CD4 cells after COVID-19. Profiled with immunoSEQ multiplex PCR; TCRdb holds only in-frame clones, not every one. The repertoire includes more than 20,000 clones, 65% to 85% of them detected once, and over 8% sits in the top ten. ViraFEST expansion of antigen-specific CD4+ T cells with viral peptide pools preceded sequencing. Culture lasted about ten days before CD4+ T cell isolation. Either the mRNA-1273 or the BNT162b2 vaccine was given to participants as two doses. These TCRs are of unknown antigen specificity. The sample was CD4+ T cells from PBMCs cultured with HCoV-229E spike peptides, taken after COVID-19 vaccination. These receptors were taken from a human donor who received a COVID-19 vaccine.

This chain connects TRBV5-1 to TRBJ2-6, with D maybe TRBD2 (5 bases). Looked up from germline, CDR1 is SGHRS and CDR2 is YFSETQ. The CDR3 spans 17 residues. V gave up 4 bases and J gave up 1 base, with 15 bases separating them. This CDR3 is CASSGRTSFSGANVLTF. Written as DNA, the CDR3 is TGCGCCAGCAGCGGAAGAACTAGTTTTTCTGGGGCCAACGTCCTGACTTTC.

This sequence joins TRBV3-1 (or the pseudogene TRBV3-2) and TRBJ2-2, with D maybe TRBD1 (6 bases). Trimming removed 9 bases from V and 3 bases from J, with 14 bases in between. The CDR3 sequence is 14 residues long. Germline V gives CDR1 LGHDT, CDR2 YNNKEL (reference sequence). This CDR3 is CASTLRTDTGELFF. CDR3 DNA sequence: TGTGCCAGTACCCTCCGGACAGACACCGGGGAGCTGTTTTTT.

This clone appeared a few times. The chain uses TRBV30 and TRBJ1-2, with a possible D match to TRBD1 (6 bases). The germline V gene has CDR1 GTSNPN and CDR2 SVGIG (reference sequence). This CDR3 is 13 amino acids long. This chain's CDR3 is CGMYRTENYGYTF. CDR3 DNA sequence: TGTGGTATGTACCGGACAGAGAACTATGGCTACACCTTC. The full variable domain, with the rest looked up from reference TRBV30 and TRBJ1-2, is SQTIHQWPATLVQPVGSPLSLECTVEGTSNPNLYWYRQAAGRGLQLLFYSVGIGQISSEVPQNLSASRPQDRQFILSSKKLLLSDSGFYLCGMYRTENYGYTFGSGTRLTVV.

The rearrangement uses TRBV14 and TRBJ2-3; the D is unclear. The ends were cut back, 10 bases at V and 2 bases at J, with 4 bases in the middle. CDR3 size: 10 residues. From germline, CDR1 is SGHDN and CDR2 FVKESK. This CDR3 reads CAIDTDTQYF. CDR3 bases: TGTGCCATAGACACAGATACGCAGTATTTT.

The chain recombines TRBV10-3 with TRBJ2-1; 7 bases agree with TRBD1. CDR1 is ENHRY and CDR2 is SYGVKD in the germline V gene. V was pared by 10 bases and J by 3 bases, with 3 bases of the junction left unmatched. The CDR3 runs to 12 residues. CDR3 sequence reads: CATWDSYNEQFF. As DNA, the CDR3 is TGTGCCACGTGGGACAGCTACAATGAGCAGTTCTTC.

This chain links TRBV19 with TRBJ1-1; maybe TRBD1 (5 bases). This CDR3 region has 14 residues. The V gene lost 6 bases and the J gene lost 0 bases, with 11 bases spanning the gap. CDR1 and CDR2 (germline): LNHDA, SQIVND (reference sequence). CDR3 nucleotide sequence: TGTGCCAGTAGCGGGACCATCCTGAACACTGAAGCTTTCTTT. This translates into CASSGTILNTEAFF. Full variable domain (remainder filled in from reference TRBV19 and TRBJ1-1): DGGITQSPKYLFRKEGQNVTLSCEQNLNHDAMYWYRQDPGQGLRLIYYSQIVNDFQKGDIAEGYSVSREKKESFPLTVTSAQKNPTAFYLCASSGTILNTEAFFGQGTRLTVV.

This chain joins TRBV10-2 and TRBJ1-5; D gene ambiguous. This CDR3 region has 16 residues. The germline V gene encodes CDR1 WSHSY and CDR2 SAAADI. V was clipped by 2 bases and J by 4 bases, with 15 bases between them. The CDR3 spells CASSEDTTLFNQPQHF. CDR3 sequence (DNA): TGCGCCAGCAGTGAGGACACCACTTTATTTAATCAGCCCCAGCATTTT.

The V gene is TRBV15, the J gene TRBJ1-3; D unresolved. CDR3 length equals 18 residues. Germline-derived CDR1 and CDR2 are LNHNV and YYDKDF (reference sequence). Trimming stripped 4 bases from V and 0 bases from J, with 19 bases between. CDR3 residues: CATSTTRGFGVSGNTIYF. CDR3 DNA: TGTGCCACCAGCACTACACGAGGGTTTGGGGTCTCTGGAAACACCATATATTTT.

The CDR3 sequence: CASSDIGNQPQHF. DNA for the CDR3: TGTGCCAGCAGTGATATAGGGAATCAGCCCCAGCATTTT. The rearrangement joins TRBV2 to TRBJ1-5; D unresolved. Germline V gene sequence: CDR1 SNHLY, CDR2 FYNNEI. This CDR3 contains 13 residues. Trimming left V 3 bases short and J 4 bases short, with 7 bases between.

The J gene is TRBJ1-4, the V gene TRBV7-6; D ambiguous. The CDR3 has 15 amino acids. Trimming left V 5 bases short and J 4 bases short, with 14 bases between. Per the germline V gene, CDR1 is SGHVS and CDR2 is FNYEAQ. The CDR3 is CASSPERRSNEKLFF. The CDR3 DNA sequence: TGTGCCAGCAGCCCGGAACGACGGAGTAATGAAAAACTGTTTTTT. Full variable domain (outside the CDR3, taken from reference TRBV7-6 and TRBJ1-4): GAGVSQSPRYKVTKRGQDVALRCDPISGHVSLYWYRQALGQGPEFLTYFNYEAQQDKSGLPNDRFSAERPEGSISTLTIQRTEQRDSAMYRCASSPERRSNEKLFFGSGTQLSVL.

This clone was picked up a small number of times. The CDR3 is CSASKGMVYSPLHF. The CDR3 nucleotides are TGCAGTGCTAGTAAGGGGATGGTTTATTCACCCCTCCACTTT. The chain combines TRBV20-1 with TRBJ1-6; possible D gene TRBD1, 5 bases. The CDR3 sequence is 14 residues long. V shed 3 bases and J shed 8 bases, with 14 bases lying between them. CDR1 is DFQATT, CDR2 SNEGSKA, per germline (reference sequence).

V usage is TRBV21-1 and J usage is TRBJ2-7. TRBV21-1 is recorded as a pseudogene. The CDR3 spans 15 residues. CDR3 sequence (DNA): TGTGCCAGCAGCAAAGCACCCGGGACCGAATACGAGCAGTACTTC. It is translated as CASSKAPGTEYEQYF.

The chain has TRBV10-1 and TRBJ2-7; 16 bases align to TRBD2. Trimming cost V 4 bases and J 5 bases; bases outside gene matches: 5. The CDR3 is made up of 16 amino acids. The germline V gene encodes CDR1 WNHNN and CDR2 SYGVQD (reference sequence). The CDR3 region has the DNA TGCGCCAGCAGTGCTGGGACTAGCGGGAGGGCCCACGAGCAGTACTTC. Its translation: CASSAGTSGRAHEQYF.

The genes are TRBV4-1 and TRBJ2-5, with D tentatively TRBD1 or TRBD2 (5 bases each). This CDR3 is 15 amino acids long. V gave up 3 bases and J gave up 1 base, with 12 bases separating them. Germline V gene lookup returns CDR1 MGHRA and CDR2 YSYEKL. The CDR3 loop reads CASSHPPGPQETQYF. The CDR3 DNA is TGCGCCAGCAGCCACCCCCCGGGACCCCAAGAGACCCAGTACTTC.

The genes are TRBV5-5 and TRBJ1-6, with D unresolved. The germline V and J ends were trimmed by 4 bases and 2 bases, with 22 bases remaining between them. CDR1 is SGHKS and CDR2 is YYEKEE in the germline V gene (reference sequence). The CDR3 covers 19 residues. This CDR3 reads CASSPRPTPPTPYNSPLHF. In nucleotides, the CDR3 is TGTGCCAGCAGCCCACGACCTACTCCACCGACGCCCTATAATTCACCCCTCCACTTT.

This clone came up a few times. The rearrangement joins TRBV10-1 to TRBJ2-2, with D possibly called TRBD1 or TRBD2 (5 bases each). V was trimmed by 8 bases and J by 5 bases, leaving 18 bases between them. The CDR3 spans 15 residues. The V gene's germline CDR1 is WNHNN and CDR2 SYGVQD (reference sequence). The CDR3 DNA reads TGCGCCAGCGGGTGGCCGGGGCGAGGGACCGGGGAGCTGTTTTTT. Translating it yields CASGWPGRGTGELFF.

The table lists this clone with a count of one. The chain is built from TRBV7-9 and TRBJ2-5; 7 nucleotides match TRBD2. Trimming cost V 5 bases and J 2 bases; bases outside gene matches: 11. Germline CDR1 is SEHNR and CDR2 is FQNEAQ (reference sequence). CDR3 length equals 16 residues. The CDR3 region is CASSAGVLRTQETQYF. CDR3 nucleotides: TGTGCCAGCAGCGCGGGGGTATTACGGACACAAGAGACCCAGTACTTC.

The CDR3 region has the DNA TGTGCCAGCAGCGTAGAGTCCCTATCTGGAAACACCATATATTTT. Its translation is CASSVESLSGNTIYF. The chain combines TRBV9 with TRBJ1-3, with D hard to call. This CDR3 comprises 15 residues. V shed 0 bases and J shed 1 base, with 8 bases lying between them. CDR1 and CDR2 (germline): SGDLS, YYNGEE.

J is TRBJ1-2 and V is TRBV18; D is possibly TRBD1 (5 bases). The CDR3 is made up of 15 amino acids. Between the trimmed V and J ends, which lost 3 bases and 0 bases, there was a span of 11 bases. Germline V CDR1 and CDR2: KGHSH, LQKENI. CDR3 sequence reads: CASSPMDNPNYGYTF. The DNA for the CDR3 is TGTGCCAGCTCACCCATGGACAATCCTAACTATGGCTACACCTTC.

This sequence joins TRBV27 and TRBJ1-6; D is perhaps TRBD1 (5 bases). Per the germline V gene, CDR1 is MNHEY and CDR2 is SMNVEV (reference sequence). The ends were cut back, 1 base at V and 9 bases at J, with 10 bases in the middle. This CDR3 comprises 14 residues. CDR3 sequence reads: CASSLYGASSPLHF. In nucleotides, the CDR3 is TGTGCCAGCAGTTTATACGGGGCCAGTTCACCCCTCCACTTT.

V is TRBV6-4 and J is TRBJ1-2, with D possibly being TRBD1 (5 bases). CDR1 MRHNA and CDR2 SNTAGT come from the germline V gene. The V gene lost 5 bases and the J gene lost 1 base, with 11 bases spanning the gap. This CDR3 has 14 amino acids. The CDR3 protein is CASSQGLNNYGYTF. In DNA form, the CDR3 reads TGTGCCAGCAGTCAGGGCCTGAATAACTATGGCTACACCTTC.

This chain links TRBV6-1 with TRBJ1-2, with D possibly being TRBD1 (5 bases). The CDR3 loop spans 13 amino acids. V gave up 1 base and J gave up 4 bases, with 7 bases separating them. Germline V gives CDR1 MNHNS, CDR2 SASEGT. This chain's CDR3 is CASSEDRIYGYTF. The CDR3, as DNA: TGTGCCAGCAGTGAAGACAGGATCTATGGCTACACCTTC.

V is TRBV27 and J is TRBJ1-4, with TRBD1 matching 8 bases. CDR1 MNHEY and CDR2 SMNVEV come from the germline V gene (reference sequence). The length of the CDR3 is 16 residues. The junction had 13 bases not matched to a gene; V was cut back by 5 bases and J by 8 bases. CDR3 in amino acids: CASSPRTGLRSEKLFF. Here the CDR3 DNA reads TGTGCCAGCAGTCCTAGGACAGGGCTTCGAAGCGAAAAACTGTTTTTT. Full variable domain (remainder filled in from reference TRBV27 and TRBJ1-4): EAQVTQNPRYLITVTGKKLTVTCSQNMNHEYMSWYRQDPGLGLRQIYYSMNVEVTDKGDVPEGYKVSRKEKRNFPLILESPSPNQTSLYFCASSPRTGLRSEKLFFGSGTQLSVL.

The rearrangement links TRBV2 to TRBJ1-4; D not resolved. The CDR3 is made up of 14 amino acids. CDR1 SNHLY and CDR2 FYNNEI come from the germline V gene. V gave up 7 bases and J gave up 8 bases, with 17 bases separating them. This CDR3 reads CASTVHGDDEKLFF. CDR3 nucleotide sequence: TGTGCCAGCACTGTACATGGGGATGACGAAAAACTGTTTTTT.

V gene TRBV9 combines with J gene TRBJ2-3, with TRBD2 matching over 8 bases. Trimming at V came to 0 bases and at J to 1 base, leaving 4 bases not matched to a gene. Germline CDR1 SGDLS, CDR2 YYNGEE. This CDR3 comprises 16 residues. CDR3 in DNA: TGTGCCAGCAGCGTAGACGGGGGGGCCGGCACAGATACGCAGTATTTT. Translating gives CASSVDGGAGTDTQYF.

The chain recombines TRBV10-2 with TRBJ2-7; D is perhaps TRBD2 (6 bases). Germline CDR1 reads WSHSY; CDR2 reads SAAADI. Trimming removed 6 bases at V and 6 bases at J, with 21 bases between. CDR3 length equals 15 residues. CDR3 loop: CASRVSPGLVFEQYF. CDR3 DNA: TGCGCCAGCAGAGTATCCCCGGGACTTGTATTCGAGCAGTACTTC.

The chain couples TRBV29-1 to TRBJ2-7; 10 bases agree with TRBD1. From germline, CDR1 is SQVTM and CDR2 ANQGSEA. The junction had 11 bases not matched to a gene; V was cut back by 6 bases and J by 6 bases. The CDR3 consists of 14 residues. CDR3: CSVGRQGATGEQYF. The CDR3, as DNA: TGCAGCGTGGGACGACAGGGGGCCACGGGCGAGCAGTACTTC.

The rearrangement joins TRBV6-2 or TRBV6-3 to TRBJ2-5; 10 bases match TRBD2. The ends lost 6 bases at V and 3 bases at J; junction bases unmatched: 7. This CDR3 contains 15 residues. The germline gives CDR1 MNHEY, CDR2 SVGEGT. In DNA form, the CDR3 reads TGTGCCAGCAGCCGCGGGACTAGCGTTAAAGAGACCCAGTACTTC. Its protein product is CASSRGTSVKETQYF.